This TCR beta chain derives from a study of blood T cell repertoires in COVID-19. For the study at large: Italy, Spain and the United States were the sources of the convalescent and acute COVID-19 samples. In each case, the material was cDNA or gDNA derived from T cells, B-cell-depleted T cells, or PBMCs.

This CDR3 has 15 residues. In the authors' methods: Estimates of nucleated cell counts were drawn from the amplification of reference gene primers. The table came from immunoSEQ multiplex PCR; TCRdb's copy has only in-frame clones and leaves some out. V, J and clone size were drawn from that table, and D and trimming were deduced from the DNA. This table holds fewer than 350,000 clones, around 81% found once. The sequenced sample was peripheral blood. The origin of this receptor is a woman aged 60-70 years with active or convalescent COVID-19. This chain links TRBV21-1 with TRBJ2-4; TRBD2 is the table's D call, not checked against the DNA. TRBV21-1 is tagged as a pseudogene. CDR3: CASTPGGAIKNIQYF. CDR3 nucleotide sequence: TGTGCCAGCACCCCCGGGGGGGCCATAAAAAACATTCAGTACTTC.